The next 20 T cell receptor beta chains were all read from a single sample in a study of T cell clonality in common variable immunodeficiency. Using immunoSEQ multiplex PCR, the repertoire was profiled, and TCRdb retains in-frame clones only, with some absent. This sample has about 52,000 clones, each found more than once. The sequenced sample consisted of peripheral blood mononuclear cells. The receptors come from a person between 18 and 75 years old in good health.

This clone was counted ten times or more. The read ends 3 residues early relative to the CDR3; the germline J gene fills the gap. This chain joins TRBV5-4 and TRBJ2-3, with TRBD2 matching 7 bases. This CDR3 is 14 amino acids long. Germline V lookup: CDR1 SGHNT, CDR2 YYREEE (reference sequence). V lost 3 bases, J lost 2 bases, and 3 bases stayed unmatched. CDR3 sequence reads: CASSSSGFTDTQYF. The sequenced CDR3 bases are TGTGCCAGCAGCTCTAGCGGATTCACAGATACG.

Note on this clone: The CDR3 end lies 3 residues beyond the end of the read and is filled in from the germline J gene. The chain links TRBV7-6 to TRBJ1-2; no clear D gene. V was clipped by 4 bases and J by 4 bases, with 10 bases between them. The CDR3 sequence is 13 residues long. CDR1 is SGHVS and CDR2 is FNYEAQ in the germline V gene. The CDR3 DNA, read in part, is TGTGCCAGCAGCTACCCAGAAGGCTATGGC. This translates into CASSYPEGYG. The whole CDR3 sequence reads CASSYPEGYGYTF.

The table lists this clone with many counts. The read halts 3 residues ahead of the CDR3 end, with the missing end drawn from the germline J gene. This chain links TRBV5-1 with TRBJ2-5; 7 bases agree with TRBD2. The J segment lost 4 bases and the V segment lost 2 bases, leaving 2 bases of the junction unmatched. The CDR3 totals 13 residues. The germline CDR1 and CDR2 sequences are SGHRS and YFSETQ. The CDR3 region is CASSFGGGETQYF. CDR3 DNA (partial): TGCGCCAGCAGCTTTGGGGGGGGAGAGACC.

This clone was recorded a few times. The chain's CDR3 is CSAHSGQETYNEQFF. Partial CDR3 DNA: TGCAGTGCACACTCGGGACAGGAAACCTACAATGAG. The genes are TRBV20-1 and TRBJ2-1, with 8 bases fitting TRBD1. The CDR3 end is not reached by the read, which stops 3 residues before it; the germline J gene fills it in. The CDR3 sequence is 15 residues long. CDR1 is DFQATT, CDR2 SNEGSKA, per germline (reference sequence). V lost 6 bases to trimming and J lost 2 bases; unmatched junction nucleotides: 9.

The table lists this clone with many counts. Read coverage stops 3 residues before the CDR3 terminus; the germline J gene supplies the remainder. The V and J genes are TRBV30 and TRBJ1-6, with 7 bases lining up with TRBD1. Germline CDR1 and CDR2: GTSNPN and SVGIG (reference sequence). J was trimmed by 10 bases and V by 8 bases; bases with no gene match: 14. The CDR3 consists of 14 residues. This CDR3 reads CAGLTGPGGSPLHF. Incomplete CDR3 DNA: TGTGCCGGTTTAACGGGCCCAGGGGGATCACCC.

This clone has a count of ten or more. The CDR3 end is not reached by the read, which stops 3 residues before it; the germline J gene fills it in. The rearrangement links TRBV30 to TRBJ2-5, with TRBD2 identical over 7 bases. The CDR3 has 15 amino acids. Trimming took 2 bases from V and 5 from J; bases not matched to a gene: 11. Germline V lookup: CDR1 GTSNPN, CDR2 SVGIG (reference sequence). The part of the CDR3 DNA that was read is TGTGCCTGGAGTCCGGACCCTAGCGGTCGGGAGACC. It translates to CAWSPDPSGRET. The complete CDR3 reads CAWSPDPSGRETQYF.

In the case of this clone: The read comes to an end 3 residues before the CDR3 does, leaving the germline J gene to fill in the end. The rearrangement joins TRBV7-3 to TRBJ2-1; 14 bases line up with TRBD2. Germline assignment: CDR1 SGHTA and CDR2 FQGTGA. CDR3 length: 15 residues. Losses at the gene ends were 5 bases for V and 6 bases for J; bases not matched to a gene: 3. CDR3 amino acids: CASSPGTSGSNEQFF. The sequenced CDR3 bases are TGTGCCAGCAGCCCAGGGACTAGCGGGAGCAATGAG.

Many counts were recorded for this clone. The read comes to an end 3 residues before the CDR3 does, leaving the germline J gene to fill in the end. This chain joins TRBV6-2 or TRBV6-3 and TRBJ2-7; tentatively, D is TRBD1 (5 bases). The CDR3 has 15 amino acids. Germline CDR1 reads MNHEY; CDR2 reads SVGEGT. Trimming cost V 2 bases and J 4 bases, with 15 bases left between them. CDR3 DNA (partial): TGTGCCAGCAGTTACGGCCAGGGATATCGTTACGAG. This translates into CASSYGQGYRYE. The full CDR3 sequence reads CASSYGQGYRYEQYF.

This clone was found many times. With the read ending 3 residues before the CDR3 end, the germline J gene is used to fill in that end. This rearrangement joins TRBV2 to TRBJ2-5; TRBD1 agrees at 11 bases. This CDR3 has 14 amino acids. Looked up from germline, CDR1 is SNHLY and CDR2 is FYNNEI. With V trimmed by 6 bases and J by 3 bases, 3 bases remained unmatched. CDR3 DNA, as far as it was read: TGTGCCAGCAGCGGACAGGGGGCTAAAGAGACC. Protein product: CASSGQGAKET. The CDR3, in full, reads CASSGQGAKETQYF. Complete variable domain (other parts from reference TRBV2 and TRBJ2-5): EPEVTQTPSHQVTQMGQEVILRCVPISNHLYFYWYRQILGQKVEFLVSFYNNEISEKSEIFDDQFSVERPDGSNFTLKIRSTKLEDSAMYFCASSGQGAKETQYFGPGTRLLVL.

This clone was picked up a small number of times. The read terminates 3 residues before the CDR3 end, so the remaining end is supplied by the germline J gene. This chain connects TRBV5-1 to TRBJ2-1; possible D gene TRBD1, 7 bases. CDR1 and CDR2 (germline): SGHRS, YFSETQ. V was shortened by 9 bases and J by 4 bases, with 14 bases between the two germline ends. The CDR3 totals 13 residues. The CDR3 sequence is CATTEGQYNEQFF. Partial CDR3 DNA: TGCGCCACCACGGAGGGACAGTACAATGAG.

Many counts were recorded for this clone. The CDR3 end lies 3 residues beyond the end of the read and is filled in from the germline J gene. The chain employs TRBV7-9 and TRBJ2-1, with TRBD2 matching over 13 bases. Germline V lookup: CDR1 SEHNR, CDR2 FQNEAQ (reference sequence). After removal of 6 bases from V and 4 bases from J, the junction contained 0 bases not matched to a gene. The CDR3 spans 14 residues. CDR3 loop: CASRTSGRYNEQFF. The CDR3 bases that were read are TGTGCCAGCAGGACTAGCGGGAGGTACAATGAG.

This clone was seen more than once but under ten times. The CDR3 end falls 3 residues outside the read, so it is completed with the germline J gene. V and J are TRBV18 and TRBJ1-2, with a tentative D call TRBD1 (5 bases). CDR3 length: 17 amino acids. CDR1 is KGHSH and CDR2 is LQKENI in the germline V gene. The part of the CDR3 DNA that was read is TGTGCCAGCTCACCAGTCAATCGGGGGAGCTCCTACAATGAC. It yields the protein CASSPVNRGSSYND. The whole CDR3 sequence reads CASSPVNRGSSYNDYTF.

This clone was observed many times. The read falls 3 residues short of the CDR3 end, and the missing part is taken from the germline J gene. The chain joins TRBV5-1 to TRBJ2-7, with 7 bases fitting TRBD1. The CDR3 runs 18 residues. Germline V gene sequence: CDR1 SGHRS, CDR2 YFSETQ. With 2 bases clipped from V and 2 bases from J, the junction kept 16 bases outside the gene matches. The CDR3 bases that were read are TGCGCCAGCAGCTTATCCCCGCCGACAGGGTCGATCCCCTACGAG. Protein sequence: CASSLSPPTGSIPYE. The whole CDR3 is CASSLSPPTGSIPYEQYF.

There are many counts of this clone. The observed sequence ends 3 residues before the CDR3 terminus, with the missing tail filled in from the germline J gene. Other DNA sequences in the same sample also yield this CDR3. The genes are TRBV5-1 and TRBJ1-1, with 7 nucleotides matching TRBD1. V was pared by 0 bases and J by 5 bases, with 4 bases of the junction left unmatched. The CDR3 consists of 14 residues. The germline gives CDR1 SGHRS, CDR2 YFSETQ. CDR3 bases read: TGCGCCAGCAGCTTGGGACAGGGTTGGACTGAA. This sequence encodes CASSLGQGWTE. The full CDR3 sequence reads CASSLGQGWTEAFF.

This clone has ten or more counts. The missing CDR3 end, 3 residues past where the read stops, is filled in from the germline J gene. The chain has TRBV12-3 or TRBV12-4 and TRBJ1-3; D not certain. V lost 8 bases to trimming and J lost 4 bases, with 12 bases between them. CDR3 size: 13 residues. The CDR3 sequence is CASPTDPGNTIYF. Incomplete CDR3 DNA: TGTGCCAGCCCGACTGACCCGGGAAACACC.

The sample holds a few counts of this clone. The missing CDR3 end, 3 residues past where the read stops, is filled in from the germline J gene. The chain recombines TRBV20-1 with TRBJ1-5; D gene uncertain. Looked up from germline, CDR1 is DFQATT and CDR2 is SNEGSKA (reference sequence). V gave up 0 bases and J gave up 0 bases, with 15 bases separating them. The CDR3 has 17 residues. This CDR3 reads CSARDPLEGYSNQPQHF. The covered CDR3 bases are TGCAGTGCTAGAGATCCTTTGGAGGGCTATAGCAATCAGCCC.

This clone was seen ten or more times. The DNA read from the CDR3 is TGTGCCAGCAGTTTCGCAGATACCGGGGCCAACGTC. As protein: CASSFADTGANV. Given in full, the CDR3 is CASSFADTGANVLTF. The J gene is TRBJ2-6, the V gene TRBV28; no definite D call. The observed sequence ends 3 residues before the CDR3 terminus, with the missing tail filled in from the germline J gene. In germline, CDR1 is MDHEN, CDR2 SYDVKM. With 3 bases removed from V and 4 bases from J, the gap between germline ends came to 10 bases. CDR3 length: 15 amino acids.

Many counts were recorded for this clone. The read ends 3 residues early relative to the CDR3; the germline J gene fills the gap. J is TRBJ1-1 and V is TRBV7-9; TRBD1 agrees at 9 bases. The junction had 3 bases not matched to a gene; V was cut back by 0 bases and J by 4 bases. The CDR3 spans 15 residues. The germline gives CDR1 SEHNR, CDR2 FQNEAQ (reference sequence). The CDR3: CASSLALTGGTEAFF. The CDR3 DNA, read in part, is TGTGCCAGCAGCTTAGCCCTGACAGGGGGCACTGAA.

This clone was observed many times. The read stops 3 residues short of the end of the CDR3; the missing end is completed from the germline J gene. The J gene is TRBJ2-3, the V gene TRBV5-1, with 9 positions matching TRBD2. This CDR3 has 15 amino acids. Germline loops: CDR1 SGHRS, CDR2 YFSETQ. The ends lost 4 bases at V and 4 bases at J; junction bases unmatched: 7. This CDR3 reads CASSTSGLASDTQYF. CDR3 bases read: TGCGCCAGCAGCACATCGGGACTAGCCTCAGATACG.

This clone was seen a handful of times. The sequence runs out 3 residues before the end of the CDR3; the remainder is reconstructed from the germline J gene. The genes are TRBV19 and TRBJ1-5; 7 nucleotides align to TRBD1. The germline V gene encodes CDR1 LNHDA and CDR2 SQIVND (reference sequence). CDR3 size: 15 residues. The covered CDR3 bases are TGTGCCAGTAGTATAGTGACTAGCGGGACAGATCCC. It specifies CASSIVTSGTDP. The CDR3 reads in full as CASSIVTSGTDPQHF. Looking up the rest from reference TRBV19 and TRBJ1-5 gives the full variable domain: DGGITQSPKYLFRKEGQNVTLSCEQNLNHDAMYWYRQDPGQGLRLIYYSQIVNDFQKGDIAEGYSVSREKKESFPLTVTSAQKNPTAFYLCASSIVTSGTDPQHFGDGTRLSIL.